This T cell receptor (beta chain) derives from a study of T-cell memory formation after mild COVID-19. For the study at large: Largely, TCR clusters stayed within a single donor.

TCRdb processed the 5' RACE reads anew with MiXCR; each CDR3 protein has one entry. The sample lists a few hundred thousand distinct CDR3 sequences; roughly 20% were seen once. The sample holds a few counts of this clonotype. Its antigen is undetermined. Whole-study results and caveats: Whereas later expanders leaned CD4+, clones contracting day 15 to 85 showed a balanced CD4/CD8 makeup.

V was clipped by 0 bases and J by 2 bases, with 10 bases between them. CDR1 is MGHRA and CDR2 is YSYEKL in the germline V gene. CDR3 size: 16 residues. The clonotype comes from a man aged 18 to 30 who had mild COVID-19 (a few samples of this study predate the infection). Cell type and time point are not known. The chain is built from TRBV4-1 and TRBJ2-2; D gene uncertain. Sequenced input: PBMCs or a T cell subset sorted from them (not recorded which). Here the CDR3 reads CASSQESPANTGELFF. CDR3 DNA: TGCGCCAGCAGCCAAGAGAGCCCCGCCAACACCGGGGAGCTGTTTTTT.